This record looks at one T cell receptor (beta chain) sequence and its context. Its target is unknown. TCRdb's table, derived via immunoSEQ multiplex PCR, lists solely in-frame clones and lacks some. The sample includes about 250,000 clones, 80% to 90% of them seen just once. Germline assignment: CDR1 MNHEY and CDR2 SMNVEV (reference sequence). The CDR3 extends over 15 amino acids. The ends lost 5 bases at V and 4 bases at J; junction bases unmatched: 8. These data come from a study of cytomegalovirus exposure and HLA in healthy donors. Study-wide points: The listing of roughly 160 TCR beta chains classed them as cytomegalovirus-associated. In the approximately 130 validation repertoires, approximately 94% of cluster scores exceeded 0, per a later analysis.

It was the approximately 120-subject validation cohort, separate from the roughly 700-subject first cohort, to which the donors belonged. Material for sequencing was PBMCs. The TCR originated in a man younger than 35 in good health and CMV-seronegative. J is TRBJ2-1 and V is TRBV27; TRBD1 matches 7 bases. CDR3 residues: CASSPQGNGYNEQFF. The CDR3 DNA sequence: TGTGCCAGCAGTCCACAGGGGAATGGTTACAATGAGCAGTTCTTC.